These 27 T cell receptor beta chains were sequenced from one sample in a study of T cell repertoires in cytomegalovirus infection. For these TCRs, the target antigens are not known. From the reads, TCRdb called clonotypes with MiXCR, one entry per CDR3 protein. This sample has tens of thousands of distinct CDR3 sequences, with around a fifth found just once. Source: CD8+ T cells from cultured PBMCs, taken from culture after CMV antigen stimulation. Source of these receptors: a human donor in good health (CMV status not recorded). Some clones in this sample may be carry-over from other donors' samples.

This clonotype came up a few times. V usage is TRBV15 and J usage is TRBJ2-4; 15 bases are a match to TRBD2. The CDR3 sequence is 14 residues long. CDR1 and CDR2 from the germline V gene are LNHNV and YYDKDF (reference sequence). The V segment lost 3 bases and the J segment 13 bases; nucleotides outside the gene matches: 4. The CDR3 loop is CATSSGTSGRPQYF. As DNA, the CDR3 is TGTGCCACCAGCAGCGGGACTAGCGGGAGGCCCCAGTACTTC.

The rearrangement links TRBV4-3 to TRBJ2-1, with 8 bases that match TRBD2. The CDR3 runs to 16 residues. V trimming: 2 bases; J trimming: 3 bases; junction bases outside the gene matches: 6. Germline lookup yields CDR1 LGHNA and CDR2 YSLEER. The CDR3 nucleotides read TGCGCCAGCAGCCAAAGTGCGGGGGGTAACTACAATGAGCAGTTCTTC. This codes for CASSQSAGGNYNEQFF.

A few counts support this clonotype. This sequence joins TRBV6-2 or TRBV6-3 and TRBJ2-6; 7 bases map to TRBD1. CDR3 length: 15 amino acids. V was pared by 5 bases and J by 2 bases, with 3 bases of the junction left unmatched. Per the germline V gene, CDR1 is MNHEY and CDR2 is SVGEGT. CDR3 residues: CASSDQGAGANVLTF. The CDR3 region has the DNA TGTGCCAGCAGTGACCAGGGGGCTGGGGCCAACGTCCTGACTTTC.

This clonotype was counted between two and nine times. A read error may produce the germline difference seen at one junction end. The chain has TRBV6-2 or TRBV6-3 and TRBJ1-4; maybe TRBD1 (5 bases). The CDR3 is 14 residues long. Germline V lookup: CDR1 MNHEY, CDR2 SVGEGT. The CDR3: CANSYPGLNEKLFF. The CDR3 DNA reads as TGTGCCAACAGTTACCCGGGACTAAATGAAAAACTGTTTTTT.

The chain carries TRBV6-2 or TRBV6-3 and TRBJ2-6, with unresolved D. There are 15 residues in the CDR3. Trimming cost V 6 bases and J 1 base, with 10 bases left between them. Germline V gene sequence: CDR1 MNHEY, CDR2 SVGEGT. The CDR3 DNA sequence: TGTGCCAGCAGCCCCCTGGGGTCTGGGGCCAACGTCCTGACTTTC. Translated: CASSPLGSGANVLTF.

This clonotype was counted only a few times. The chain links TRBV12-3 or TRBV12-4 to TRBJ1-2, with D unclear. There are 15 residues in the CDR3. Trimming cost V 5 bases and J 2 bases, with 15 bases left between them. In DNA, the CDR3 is TGTGCCAGCAGTCACGACGATCGGCGAAACTATGGCTACACCTTC. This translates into CASSHDDRRNYGYTF.

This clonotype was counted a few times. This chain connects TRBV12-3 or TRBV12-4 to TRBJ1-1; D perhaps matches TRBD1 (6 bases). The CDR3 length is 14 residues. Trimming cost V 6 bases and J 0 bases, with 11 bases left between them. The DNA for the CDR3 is TGTGCCAGCAGCTCAGGACAGTTGAACACTGAAGCTTTCTTT. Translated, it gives CASSSGQLNTEAFF.

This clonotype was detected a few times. For the CDR3, the DNA is TGTGCCAGCACCCCGGGACAGCTATCCTACGAGCAGTACTTC. Protein sequence: CASTPGQLSYEQYF. The chain couples TRBV28 to TRBJ2-7, with TRBD1 identical over 7 bases. CDR1 MDHEN and CDR2 SYDVKM come from the germline V gene. The CDR3 contains 14 residues. The ends lost 7 bases at V and 1 base at J; junction bases unmatched: 7.

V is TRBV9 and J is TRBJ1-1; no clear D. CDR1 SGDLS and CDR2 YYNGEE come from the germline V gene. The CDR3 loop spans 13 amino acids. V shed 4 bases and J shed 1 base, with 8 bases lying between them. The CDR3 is CASSPFSNTEAFF. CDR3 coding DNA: TGTGCCAGCAGCCCCTTCTCGAACACTGAAGCTTTCTTT.

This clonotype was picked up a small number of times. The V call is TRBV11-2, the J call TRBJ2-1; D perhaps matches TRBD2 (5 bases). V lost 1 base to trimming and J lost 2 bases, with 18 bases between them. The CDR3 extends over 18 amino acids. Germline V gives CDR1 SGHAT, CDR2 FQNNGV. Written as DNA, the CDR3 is TGTGCCAGCAGCTTAGGGGCCCCGGAGGTGCCCCCCTACAATGAGCAGTTCTTC. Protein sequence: CASSLGAPEVPPYNEQFF.

For the CDR3, the DNA is TGTGCCAGCAGCTTAGGAAGCGGATCGCTAGCCAAAAACATTCAGTACTTC. This codes for CASSLGSGSLAKNIQYF. The chain couples TRBV7-8 to TRBJ2-4; possibly TRBD2 for D (5 bases). Germline-derived CDR1 and CDR2 are SGHVS and FQNEAQ. Trimming removed 1 base at V and 0 bases at J, with 13 bases between. This CDR3 spans 17 amino acids.

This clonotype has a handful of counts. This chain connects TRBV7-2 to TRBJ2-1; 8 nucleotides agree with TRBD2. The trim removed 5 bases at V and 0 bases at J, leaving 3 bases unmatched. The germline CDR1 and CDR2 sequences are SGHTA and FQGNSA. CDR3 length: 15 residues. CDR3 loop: CASSLSGSSYNEQFF. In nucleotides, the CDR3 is TGTGCCAGCAGCCTCAGCGGGAGCTCCTACAATGAGCAGTTCTTC.

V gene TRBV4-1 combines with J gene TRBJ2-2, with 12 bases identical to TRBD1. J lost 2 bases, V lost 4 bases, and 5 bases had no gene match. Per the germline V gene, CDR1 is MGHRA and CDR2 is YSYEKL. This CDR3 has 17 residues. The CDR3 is CASSLHGTGGNTGELFF. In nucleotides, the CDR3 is TGCGCCAGCAGCCTCCACGGGACAGGGGGCAACACCGGGGAGCTGTTTTTT.

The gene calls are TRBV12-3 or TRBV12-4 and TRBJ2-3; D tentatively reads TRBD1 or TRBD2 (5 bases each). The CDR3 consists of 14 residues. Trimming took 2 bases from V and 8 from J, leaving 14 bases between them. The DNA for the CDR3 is TGTGCCAGCAGTTTACAGGGTGCACGGGGTACGCAGTATTTT. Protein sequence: CASSLQGARGTQYF.

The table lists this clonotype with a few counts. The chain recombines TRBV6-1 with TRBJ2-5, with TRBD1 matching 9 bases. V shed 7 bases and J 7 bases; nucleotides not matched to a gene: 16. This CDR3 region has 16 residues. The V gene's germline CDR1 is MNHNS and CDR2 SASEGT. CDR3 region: CASTPNPGTGYGTQYF. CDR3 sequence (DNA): TGTGCCAGCACCCCTAACCCCGGGACAGGGTACGGGACCCAGTACTTC.

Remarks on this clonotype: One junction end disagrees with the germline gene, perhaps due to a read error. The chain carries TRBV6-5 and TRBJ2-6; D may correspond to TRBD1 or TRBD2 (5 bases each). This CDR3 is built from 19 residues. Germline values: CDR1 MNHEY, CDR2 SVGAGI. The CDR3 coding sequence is TGTGCCAGCAGCCCCCCCTTTGCAGGACTGAGCTCTGGGGCCAACATCCTGACTTTC. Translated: CASSPPFAGLSSGANILTF.

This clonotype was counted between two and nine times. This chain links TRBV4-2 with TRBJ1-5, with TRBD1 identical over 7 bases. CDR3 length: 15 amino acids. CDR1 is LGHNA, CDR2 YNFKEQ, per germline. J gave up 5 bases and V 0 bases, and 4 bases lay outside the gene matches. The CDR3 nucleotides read TGTGCCAGCAGCCAAGAAACAGGGGACTATCAGCCCCAGCATTTT. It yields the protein CASSQETGDYQPQHF.

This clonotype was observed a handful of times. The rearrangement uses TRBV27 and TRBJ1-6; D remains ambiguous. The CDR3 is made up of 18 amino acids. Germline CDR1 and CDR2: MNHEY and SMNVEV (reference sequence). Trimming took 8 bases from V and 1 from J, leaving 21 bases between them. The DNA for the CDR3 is TGTGCCAGCTACGGGAGGGATCTTAAAGGGTCCTATAATTCACCCCTCCACTTT. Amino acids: CASYGRDLKGSYNSPLHF.

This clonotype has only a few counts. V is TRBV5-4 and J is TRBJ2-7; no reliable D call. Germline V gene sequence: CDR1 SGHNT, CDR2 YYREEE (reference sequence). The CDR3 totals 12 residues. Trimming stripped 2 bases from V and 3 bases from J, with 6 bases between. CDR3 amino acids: CASSLSGYEQYF. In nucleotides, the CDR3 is TGTGCCAGCAGCTTATCAGGCTACGAGCAGTACTTC.

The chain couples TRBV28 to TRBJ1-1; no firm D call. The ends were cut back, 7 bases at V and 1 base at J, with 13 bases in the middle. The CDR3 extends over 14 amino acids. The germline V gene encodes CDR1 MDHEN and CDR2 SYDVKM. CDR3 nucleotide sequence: TGTGCCAGCACCCCCCAATACAAGAACACTGAAGCTTTCTTT. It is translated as CASTPQYKNTEAFF.

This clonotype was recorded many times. The CDR3 region is CASSSATNEKLFF. Here the CDR3 DNA reads TGTGCCAGCAGTAGTGCAACTAATGAAAAACTGTTTTTT. The rearrangement links TRBV6-1 to TRBJ1-4, with D hard to call. The CDR3 is made up of 13 amino acids. V lost 5 bases to trimming and J lost 0 bases, with 4 bases between them. Germline V gene sequence: CDR1 MNHNS, CDR2 SASEGT.

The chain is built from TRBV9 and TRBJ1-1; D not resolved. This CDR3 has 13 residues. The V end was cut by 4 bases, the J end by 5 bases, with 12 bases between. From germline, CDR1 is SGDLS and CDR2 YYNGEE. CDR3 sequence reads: CASSPRGRTEAFF. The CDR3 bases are TGTGCCAGCAGCCCCCGAGGGAGAACTGAAGCTTTCTTT.

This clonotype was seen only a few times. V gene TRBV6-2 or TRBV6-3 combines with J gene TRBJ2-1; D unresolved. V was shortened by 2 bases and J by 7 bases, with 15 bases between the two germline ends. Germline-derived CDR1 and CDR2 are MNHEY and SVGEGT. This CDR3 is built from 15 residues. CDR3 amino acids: CASSYAEGFGNEQFF. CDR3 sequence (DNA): TGTGCCAGCAGTTACGCCGAAGGCTTCGGAAATGAGCAGTTCTTC.

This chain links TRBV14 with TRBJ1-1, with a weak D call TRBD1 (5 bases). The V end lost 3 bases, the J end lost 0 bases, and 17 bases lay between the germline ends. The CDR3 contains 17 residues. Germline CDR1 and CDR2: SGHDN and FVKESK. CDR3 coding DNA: TGTGCCAGCAGCCAGGTCGGGACCGATAAACTGAACACTGAAGCTTTCTTT. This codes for CASSQVGTDKLNTEAFF.

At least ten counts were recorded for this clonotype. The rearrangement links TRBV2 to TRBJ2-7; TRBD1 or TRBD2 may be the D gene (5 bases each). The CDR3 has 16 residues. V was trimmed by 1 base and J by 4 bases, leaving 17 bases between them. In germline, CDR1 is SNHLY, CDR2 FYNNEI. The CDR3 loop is CASSEGGRGVGYEQYF. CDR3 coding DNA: TGTGCCAGCAGTGAAGGGGGGAGAGGAGTTGGGTACGAGCAGTACTTC.

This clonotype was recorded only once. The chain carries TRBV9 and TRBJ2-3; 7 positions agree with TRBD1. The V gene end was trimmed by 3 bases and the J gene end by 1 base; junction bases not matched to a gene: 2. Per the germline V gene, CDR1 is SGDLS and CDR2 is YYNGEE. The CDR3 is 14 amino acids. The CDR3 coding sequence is TGTGCCAGCAGCGAGACAGGGCGCACAGATACGCAGTATTTT. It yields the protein CASSETGRTDTQYF.

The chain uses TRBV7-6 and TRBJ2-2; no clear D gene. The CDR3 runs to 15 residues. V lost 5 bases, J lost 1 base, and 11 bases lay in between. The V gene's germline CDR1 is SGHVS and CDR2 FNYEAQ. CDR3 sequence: CASSPHPRNTGELFF. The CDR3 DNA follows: TGTGCCAGCAGCCCCCACCCTCGGAACACCGGGGAGCTGTTTTTT.